The clone carrying this T cell receptor (beta chain) occurred once. The data derive from a study of blood T cell repertoires in COVID-19. On the study more broadly: Acute and convalescent COVID-19 samples came from the United States, Italy and Spain. The analysed material was cDNA or gDNA that came from T cells, B-cell-depleted T cells, or PBMCs.

Germline loops: CDR1 LGHDT, CDR2 YNNKEL (reference sequence). The CDR3 is made up of 17 amino acids. J lost 0 bases, V lost 6 bases, and 6 bases had no gene match. Methods used by the authors: Nucleated cell number was recorded as an estimate derived from reference gene primer amplification. Method: immunoSEQ multiplex PCR; TCRdb's copy keeps in-frame clones and lacks some. From that table come the V and J calls and clone size; the DNA was used to work out D and trimming. The sample contains 200,000 or so clones, 70% to 90% of which appear only once. The chain carries TRBV3-1 (or the pseudogene TRBV3-2) and TRBJ2-6; 9 bases map to TRBD1. The TCR comes from a man in his 70s with active or convalescent COVID-19. The sequencing sample was made of peripheral blood. The CDR3 sequence: CASRDRDRDSGANVLTF. The CDR3 DNA sequence: TGTGCCAGCAGAGACCGGGACAGGGACTCTGGGGCCAACGTCCTGACTTTC.